This TCR beta chain derives from a study of control samples from healthy donors and cancer patients. Germline V gene lookup returns CDR1 SQVTM and CDR2 ANQGSEA. V was clipped by 7 bases and J by 7 bases, with 23 bases between them. The length of the CDR3 is 15 residues. The assay was immunoSEQ multiplex PCR, and TCRdb's table has in-frame clones only and misses some. The data contain approximately 80,000 clones, roughly 90% of them singletons. V and J are TRBV29-1 and TRBJ2-1; possible D gene TRBD2, 5 bases. The sequencing input was blood. The receptor's source is a woman in her 50s in good health. CDR3 residues: CSAGSRDLLGNEQFF. The CDR3 nucleotides read TGCAGCGCGGGGTCCCGAGACCTCCTAGGGAATGAGCAGTTCTTC.